Described below is a single T cell receptor beta chain sequence and its context. This receptor's antigen is unknown. No much larger clone exists at a distance of one base, and base qualities are not known. The library was made by the immunoSEQ multiplex PCR assay. Not all clones reach the TCRdb copy of this immuneACCESS table, which keeps in-frame sequences only. Checked studies attribute under half of the gap to unresolved V genes and leave the rest unexplained. For this sample there are roughly 450,000 clones; 75% to 95% appear just once. More than 6% of the sample goes to the ten largest clones. V is reduced by 1 base and J by 4 bases, leaving a spacing of 12 bases between them. Via the germline V gene, CDR1 is SGHVS and CDR2 FNYEAQ. The CDR3 numbers 15 residues from cysteine through phenylalanine. Only CDR3 DNA remains: 45 bases, in frame from the first base. This sample stems from a study of control samples from healthy donors and cancer patients (dated by TCRdb to between 2020 and 2021).

This TCR was recovered from a man in his forties with head and neck cancer. Rearrangement joined TRBV7-6 to TRBJ2-3, and the D gene may be TRBD1, 6 bases matching. Sequenced: PBMCs. For the CDR3, the sequence is CASSLEVGASDTQYF. The nucleotide sequence reads TGTGCCAGCAGCTTAGAAGTGGGGGCGTCAGATACGCAGTATTTT.